The 26 T cell receptor beta chains in this list originate from one sample, sequenced in a study of T-cell reconstitution after alpha-beta-depleted transplantation in children. Preparation of the TCRbeta library involved a method that used unique molecular identifiers. One entry per CDR3 protein, called by TCRdb with MiXCR from the PCR reads. Counted here are about 640,000 distinct CDR3 sequences, approximately 15% occurring once; the ten biggest clones make up approximately 1%. The sequencing used PBMCs from the stem cell graft donor, collected from the stem cell graft. These receptors were taken from a human donor who donated a stem cell graft to a child with acute myeloid leukemia.

The gene calls are TRBV24-1 and TRBJ2-3, with 11 bases aligning to TRBD2. The germline gives CDR1 KGHDR, CDR2 SFDVKD. CDR3 length equals 18 residues. With V trimmed by 4 bases and J by 2 bases, 10 bases remained unmatched. The CDR3 DNA sequence: TGTGCCACCAGTGAACCTCCGATAGCGGGGGGGCCCACAGATACGCAGTATTTT. This gives the protein CATSEPPIAGGPTDTQYF.

This clonotype was detected a few times. The CDR3 sequence is CSVPTESLNYGYTF. The CDR3 DNA reads as TGCAGCGTGCCGACAGAATCACTTAACTATGGCTACACCTTC. The chain has TRBV29-1 and TRBJ1-2, with D possibly TRBD1 on 5 matching bases. Trimming pared 6 bases from V and 1 base from J, leaving 15 bases between. This CDR3 contains 14 residues. CDR1 and CDR2 (germline): SQVTM, ANQGSEA.

The chain joins TRBV6-2 or TRBV6-3 to TRBJ1-5; 9 bases match TRBD1. Unmatched junction bases numbered 8, after V lost 5 bases and J lost 6 bases. The CDR3 runs to 15 residues. Germline-derived CDR1 and CDR2 are MNHEY and SVGEGT. The CDR3 spells CASSAGTGRFQPQHF. In DNA form, the CDR3 reads TGTGCCAGCAGTGCCGGGACAGGGCGGTTTCAGCCCCAGCATTTT.

The table lists this clonotype with many counts. The chain links TRBV20-1 to TRBJ2-7; 7 bases match TRBD1. V shed 1 base, J shed 0 bases, and the junction held 3 bases outside the gene matches. CDR1 is DFQATT and CDR2 is SNEGSKA in the germline V gene (reference sequence). The CDR3 covers 14 residues. For the CDR3, the DNA is TGCAGTGCTAGAGGACAGGGTAACTCCTACGAGCAGTACTTC. Its translation: CSARGQGNSYEQYF.

In this sample, this clonotype turned up many times. The chain links TRBV5-6 to TRBJ1-4; no clear D. The CDR3 sequence is 15 residues long. Per germline, CDR1 SGHDT and CDR2 YYEEEE. The V and J ends lost 4 bases and 8 bases respectively, with 18 bases between them. CDR3 nucleotide sequence: TGTGCCAGCAGCGTCGATGGGCAGCCGCTAGAAAAACTGTTTTTT. As protein: CASSVDGQPLEKLFF.

This clonotype was observed a few times. This sequence joins TRBV12-3 or TRBV12-4 and TRBJ2-1; unclear D gene. The CDR3 is 11 amino acids. V dropped 8 bases and J dropped 7 bases, with 9 bases sitting between them. CDR3 DNA: TGTGCCAGCGGTGGTATGAATGAGCAGTTCTTC. It yields the protein CASGGMNEQFF.

V is TRBV29-1 and J is TRBJ2-2; TRBD1 agrees at 8 bases. Germline V gene data show CDR1 as SQVTM and CDR2 as ANQGSEA. V lost 1 base, J lost 5 bases, and 9 bases stayed unmatched. CDR3 length equals 16 residues. The CDR3 reads CSVEVMTGAWTGELFF. The DNA for the CDR3 is TGCAGCGTTGAAGTTATGACAGGGGCATGGACCGGGGAGCTGTTTTTT.

The CDR3 bases are TGCAGTGTTCCCGGGACTAGCGGGGGCATAGGCACCGGGGAGCTGTTTTTT. Encoded protein: CSVPGTSGGIGTGELFF. This rearrangement joins TRBV20-1 to TRBJ2-2; 14 bases are shared with TRBD2. This CDR3 is built from 17 residues. CDR1 and CDR2 from the germline V gene are DFQATT and SNEGSKA (reference sequence). The trim removed 7 bases at V and 4 bases at J, leaving 11 bases unmatched.

V is TRBV20-1 and J is TRBJ1-1; TRBD1 might be the D (6 bases). The CDR3 is 21 amino acids. CDR1 DFQATT and CDR2 SNEGSKA come from the germline V gene (reference sequence). The ends were cut back, 3 bases at V and 0 bases at J, with 32 bases in the middle. CDR3 DNA: TGCAGTGCTAGTCTTTTGGTTTCGAAGGACAGCTCAAACTTTATGAACACTGAAGCTTTCTTT. It codes for CSASLLVSKDSSNFMNTEAFF.

This clonotype showed up many times. V usage is TRBV29-1 and J usage is TRBJ2-2; weak D call: TRBD1 (5 bases). In germline, CDR1 is SQVTM, CDR2 ANQGSEA. V lost 4 bases to trimming and J lost 4 bases, with 13 bases between them. This CDR3 is 14 amino acids long. DNA of the CDR3: TGCAGCGTTGTCCCGACAGTGGGCACCGGGGAGCTGTTTTTT. Protein sequence: CSVVPTVGTGELFF.

This clonotype was detected a few times. The genes are TRBV7-9 and TRBJ2-2, with D maybe TRBD1 (5 bases). This CDR3 comprises 16 residues. Trimming removed 0 bases from V and 2 bases from J, with 10 bases in between. Per the germline V gene, CDR1 is SEHNR and CDR2 is FQNEAQ (reference sequence). As DNA, the CDR3 is TGTGCCAGCAGCTTAGCGGCCACAGGCAACACCGGGGAGCTGTTTTTT. It translates to CASSLAATGNTGELFF.

In this sample, this clonotype turned up many times. The chain recombines TRBV20-1 with TRBJ2-1; 9 bases are shared with TRBD2. The germline gives CDR1 DFQATT, CDR2 SNEGSKA (reference sequence). The CDR3 has 14 amino acids. Unmatched junction bases numbered 10, after V lost 6 bases and J lost 7 bases. DNA for the CDR3: TGCAGTGCCCGAAGGCGGGGGGGCATTAATGAGCAGTTCTTC. Residues: CSARRRGGINEQFF.

This chain links TRBV24-1 with TRBJ2-2; D ambiguous. CDR3 length equals 16 residues. CDR1 and CDR2 from the germline V gene are KGHDR and SFDVKD. V was trimmed by 4 bases and J by 5 bases, leaving 16 bases between them. The CDR3 reads CATSDSLTSLTGELFF. For the CDR3, the DNA is TGTGCCACCAGTGACTCCCTTACCTCTTTAACCGGGGAGCTGTTTTTT.

This clonotype turned up a few times. The chain has TRBV7-2 and TRBJ2-2, with 9 bases lining up with TRBD1. Germline loops: CDR1 SGHTA, CDR2 FQGNSA. This CDR3 region has 15 residues. V dropped 3 bases and J dropped 4; count of bases not matched to a gene: 3. The CDR3 bases are TGTGCCAGCAGCTTCCGGGACAGGGTCACCGGGGAGCTGTTTTTT. This encodes CASSFRDRVTGELFF.

This clonotype was recorded many times. The chain employs TRBV11-2 and TRBJ1-1, with D uncertain. V was cut by 0 bases and J by 7 bases, with 6 bases left in between. CDR3 size: 12 residues. Germline CDR1 SGHAT, CDR2 FQNNGV. CDR3 protein: CASSLDRGEAFF. The CDR3 DNA follows: TGTGCCAGCAGCTTAGATCGGGGTGAAGCTTTCTTT.

This clonotype has ten or more counts. The V gene is TRBV24-1, the J gene TRBJ2-1, with a weak D call TRBD1 (6 bases). Germline V gene lookup returns CDR1 KGHDR and CDR2 SFDVKD. CDR3 length: 14 amino acids. Between the trimmed V and J ends, which lost 6 bases and 5 bases, there was a span of 13 bases. The CDR3 DNA reads as TGTGCCACCAGTCCAAGGCCAGGGGACAATGAGCAGTTCTTC. Its translation is CATSPRPGDNEQFF.

This clonotype has just a few counts. The chain couples TRBV9 to TRBJ1-5; unclear D gene. This CDR3 region has 13 residues. Germline V lookup: CDR1 SGDLS, CDR2 YYNGEE. Trimming left V 2 bases short and J 0 bases short, with 3 bases between. The CDR3 loop reads CASSVGSNQPQHF. CDR3 bases: TGTGCCAGCAGCGTCGGTAGCAATCAGCCCCAGCATTTT.

This clonotype was seen a few times. This chain links TRBV21-1 with TRBJ2-7. TRBV21-1 is termed a pseudogene. This CDR3 is 12 amino acids long. CDR3 nucleotide sequence: TGTGCCAGCAGCCTGGAGAACGGGGAGCAGTACGTC. This codes for CASSLENGEQYV.

This clonotype was seen many times. The chain has TRBV20-1 and TRBJ2-7; D remains ambiguous. Germline lookup yields CDR1 DFQATT and CDR2 SNEGSKA (reference sequence). Trimming pared 0 bases from V and 4 bases from J, leaving 10 bases between. CDR3 length: 13 amino acids. The CDR3 nucleotides are TGCAGTGCTAGAGATCTTAACGGGTACGAGCAGTACTTC. Amino acid sequence: CSARDLNGYEQYF.

This clonotype was counted many times. The chain employs TRBV6-5 and TRBJ2-5; D might be TRBD2 (7 bases). CDR1 is MNHEY, CDR2 SVGAGI, per germline. The CDR3 is made up of 18 amino acids. V was shortened by 0 bases and J by 0 bases, with 17 bases between the two germline ends. Here the CDR3 DNA reads TGTGCCAGCAGTTACTCTCTGTTAGGCGGGGGCGACCAAGAGACCCAGTACTTC. Translation gives CASSYSLLGGGDQETQYF.

This clonotype was seen ten or more times. The gene calls are TRBV28 and TRBJ2-1, with D perhaps TRBD1 or TRBD2 (6 bases each). V lost 6 bases and J lost 6, with 15 bases in between. CDR3 length equals 14 residues. Germline assignment: CDR1 MDHEN and CDR2 SYDVKM. The CDR3 nucleotides are TGTGCCAGCAGCGGTCGGGGGCCCCTCAATGAGCAGTTCTTC. This codes for CASSGRGPLNEQFF.

This chain links TRBV5-6 with TRBJ2-7; TRBD1 is a possible D gene (5 bases). The V end was cut by 2 bases, the J end by 2 bases, with 14 bases between. The germline gives CDR1 SGHDT, CDR2 YYEEEE. CDR3 length: 15 amino acids. The CDR3 region is CASSFPTGLAYEQYF. The DNA of the CDR3 is TGTGCCAGCAGCTTTCCCACAGGATTAGCCTACGAGCAGTACTTC.

This clonotype was seen at least ten times. V is TRBV6-2 or TRBV6-3 and J is TRBJ1-1, with a weak D call TRBD1 (6 bases). The CDR3 totals 17 residues. Looked up from germline, CDR1 is MNHEY and CDR2 is SVGEGT. V was shortened by 0 bases and J by 6 bases, with 20 bases between the two germline ends. This chain's CDR3 is CASSYSRQGSSSPEAFF. As DNA, the CDR3 is TGTGCCAGCAGTTACTCCCGGCAGGGGTCATCTAGTCCTGAAGCTTTCTTT.

This clonotype was found a few times. The rearrangement uses TRBV9 and TRBJ2-5; 13 bases line up with TRBD2. Germline values: CDR1 SGDLS, CDR2 YYNGEE. V was clipped by 2 bases and J by 2 bases; unmatched bases: 6. This CDR3 has 17 amino acids. CDR3 amino acids: CASSVGLAGVGQETQYF. Here the CDR3 DNA reads TGTGCCAGCAGCGTCGGACTAGCGGGGGTTGGACAAGAGACCCAGTACTTC.

This clonotype was counted a few times. The gene calls are TRBV7-2 and TRBJ2-5; tentatively, D is TRBD2 (5 bases). Germline V gene data show CDR1 as SGHTA and CDR2 as FQGNSA. The V gene lost 1 base and the J gene lost 3 bases, with 12 bases spanning the gap. The CDR3 contains 15 residues. The CDR3 is CASSLVGGLEETQYF. As DNA, the CDR3 is TGTGCCAGCAGCTTAGTTGGCGGGTTGGAAGAGACCCAGTACTTC.

In this sample, this clonotype turned up many times. J is TRBJ2-5 and V is TRBV29-1; 10 nucleotides match TRBD2. Germline V gene lookup returns CDR1 SQVTM and CDR2 ANQGSEA. The J segment lost 1 base and the V segment lost 0 bases, leaving 11 bases of the junction unmatched. This CDR3 is built from 18 residues. CDR3 region: CSVEDPGLAGAIQETQYF. The DNA for the CDR3 is TGCAGCGTTGAAGATCCTGGGCTAGCGGGGGCTATCCAAGAGACCCAGTACTTC.